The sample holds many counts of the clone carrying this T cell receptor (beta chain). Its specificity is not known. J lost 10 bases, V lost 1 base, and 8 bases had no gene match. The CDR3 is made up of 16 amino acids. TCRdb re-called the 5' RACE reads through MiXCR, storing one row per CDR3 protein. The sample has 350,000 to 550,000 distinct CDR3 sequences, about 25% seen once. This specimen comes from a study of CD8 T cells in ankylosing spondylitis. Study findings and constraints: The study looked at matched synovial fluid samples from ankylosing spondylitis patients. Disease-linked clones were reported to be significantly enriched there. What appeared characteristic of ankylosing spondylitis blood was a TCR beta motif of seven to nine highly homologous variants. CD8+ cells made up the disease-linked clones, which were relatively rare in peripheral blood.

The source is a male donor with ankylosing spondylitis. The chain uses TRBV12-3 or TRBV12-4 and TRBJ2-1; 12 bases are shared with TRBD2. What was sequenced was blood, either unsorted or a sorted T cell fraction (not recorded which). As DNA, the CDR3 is TGTGCCAGCAGTTTAGGCGGGACTAGCGGGTTCATGGAGCAGTTCTTC. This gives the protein CASSLGGTSGFMEQFF.